The rows below give T cell receptor beta chains drawn from one sample of a study of blood T cell repertoires in COVID-19. The table came from immunoSEQ multiplex PCR; TCRdb's copy has only in-frame clones and leaves some out. The sample records roughly 190,000 clones, more than 75% being singletons. The sample taken for sequencing was peripheral blood. These TCRs come from a human donor in a cohort sampled during active COVID-19. Both conserved end residues are part of each CDR3. Expanded clones are given a class, and other clones once, few, many or no size at all.

TRBJ2-2 | TRBV5-1 | - | CASSFESGPGELFF
TRBJ2-7 | TRBV27 | - | CASSKRGREPYEQYF
TRBJ2-1 | TRBV29-1 | - | CSVAHGSGILNEQFF
TRBJ2-5 | TRBV7-9 | - | CASSLVGGQETQYF
TRBJ2-2 | TRBV18 | - | CASSLGQGNTGELFF
TRBJ2-7 | TRBV5-1 | - | CASPIGGQGVNEQYF
TRBJ2-7 | TRBV5-1 | - | CASSRMLATTDEQYF
TRBJ2-5 | TRBV7-6 | few | CASSYGTAETQYF
TRBJ2-7 | TRBV30 | - | CAWSGGLTYEQYF
TRBJ2-7 | TRBV6-5 | - | CASSSGLAGNNEQYF
TRBJ2-2 | TRBV5-4 | - | CASSIPSGGINTGELFF
TRBJ2-7 | TRBV28 | - | CASSGGTGLGEQYF
TRBJ1-5 | TRBV11-2 | - | CASSLDSLGHINQPQHF
TRBJ2-2 | TRBV6-2/TRBV6-3 | - | CASSDTRLAGGLNTGELFF
TRBJ2-7 | TRBV6-2/TRBV6-3 | - | CASSRDRLDYEQYF
TRBJ1-4 | TRBV2 | - | CASSEWRTGLGEKLFF
TRBJ1-5 | TRBV6-2/TRBV6-3 | - | CASSSPRGSGNQPQHF
TRBJ2-6 | TRBV29-1 | - | CSVVDNSGANVLTF
TRBJ1-3 | TRBV11-2 | - | CASSLEWFRGDGNTIYF
TRBJ1-2 | TRBV2 | - | CASSDGVGGYGYTF
TRBJ2-5 | TRBV19 | - | CASSPGGQQTQYF
TRBJ2-7 | TRBV18 | - | CASSPVGPGRLSSYEQYF
TRBJ2-3 | TRBV5-1 | - | CASSLVGLAGLTDTQYF
TRBJ1-3 | TRBV10-3 | - | CAISDTGPPGNTIYF
TRBJ2-3 | TRBV2 | - | CASGTGGTDTQYF
TRBJ2-7 | TRBV19 | - | CASGTSGRTYEQYF
TRBJ1-5 | TRBV2 | few | CASSDRGGNQPQHF
TRBJ1-2 | TRBV3-1/TRBV3-2 | - | CASSQGVGLPGGYTF
TRBJ2-3 | TRBV5-1 | - | CASLRDSSTDTQYF
TRBJ2-7 | TRBV7-2 | - | CASSPGQIRGEQYF
TRBJ2-7 | TRBV27 | - | CASSLSNRGAYEQYF
TRBJ2-5 | TRBV7-9 | - | CASSLGQGVETQYF
TRBJ2-7 | TRBV7-2 | - | CASSLWRGIFYEQYF
TRBJ2-7 | TRBV11-2 | - | CASSLFARRGISYEQYF
TRBJ1-4 | TRBV19 | - | CASRALATNEKLFF
TRBJ2-1 | TRBV11-2 | - | CASSPDSLASGSSYNEQFF
TRBJ2-7 | TRBV7-7 | once | CASSAHSPPFDEQYF
TRBJ1-1 | TRBV6-6 | - | CATKTGTANTEAFF
TRBJ2-1 | TRBV28 | - | CASSLSGGRGGHNEQFF
TRBJ1-1 | TRBV6-4 | - | CASSLSPGNTEAFF
TRBJ1-6 | TRBV15 | - | CATSRGSGHSISSYNSPLHF
TRBJ1-2 | TRBV6-6 | - | CASSGQANYGYTF
TRBJ2-5 | TRBV5-1 | - | CASSLGNQETQYF
TRBJ1-1 | TRBV21-1 | - | CASSNERGSTEAFF
TRBJ1-2 | TRBV19 | - | CASSMRQGIKANYGYTF
TRBJ1-1 | TRBV5-1 | - | CASSLLKGRAEMNTEAFF
TRBJ2-1 | TRBV10-2 | - | CASSESLAAVDEQFF
TRBJ2-5 | TRBV19 | - | CASSAFPGTSVQETQYF
TRBJ2-7 | TRBV3-1/TRBV3-2 | - | CASSQALRTSGRGGEQYF
TRBJ2-3 | TRBV7-9 | many | CASSVDQGRAFEDTQYF
TRBJ1-3 | TRBV5-6 | - | CASSFQPGYGNTIYF